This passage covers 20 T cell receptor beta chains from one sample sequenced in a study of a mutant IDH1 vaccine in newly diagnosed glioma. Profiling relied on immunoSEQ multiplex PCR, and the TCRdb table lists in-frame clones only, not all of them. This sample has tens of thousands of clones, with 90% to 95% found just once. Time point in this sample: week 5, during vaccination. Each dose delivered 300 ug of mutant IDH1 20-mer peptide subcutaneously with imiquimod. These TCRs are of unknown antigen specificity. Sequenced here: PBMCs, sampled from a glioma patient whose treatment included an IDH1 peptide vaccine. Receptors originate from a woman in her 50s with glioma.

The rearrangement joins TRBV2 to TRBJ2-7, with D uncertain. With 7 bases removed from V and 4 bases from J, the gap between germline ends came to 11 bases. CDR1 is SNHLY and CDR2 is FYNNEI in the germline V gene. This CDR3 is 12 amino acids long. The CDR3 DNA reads TGTGCCAGCACTTTAGGGATATACGAGCAGTACTTC. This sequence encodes CASTLGIYEQYF. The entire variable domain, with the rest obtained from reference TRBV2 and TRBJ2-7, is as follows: EPEVTQTPSHQVTQMGQEVILRCVPISNHLYFYWYRQILGQKVEFLVSFYNNEISEKSEIFDDQFSVERPDGSNFTLKIRSTKLEDSAMYFCASTLGIYEQYFGPGTRLTVT.

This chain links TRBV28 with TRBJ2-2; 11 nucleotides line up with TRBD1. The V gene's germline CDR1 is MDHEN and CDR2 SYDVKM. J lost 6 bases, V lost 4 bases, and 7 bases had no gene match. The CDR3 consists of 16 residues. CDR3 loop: CASSSGTGGGAGELFF. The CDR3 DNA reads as TGTGCCAGCAGTTCCGGGACAGGGGGTGGGGCCGGGGAGCTGTTTTTT.

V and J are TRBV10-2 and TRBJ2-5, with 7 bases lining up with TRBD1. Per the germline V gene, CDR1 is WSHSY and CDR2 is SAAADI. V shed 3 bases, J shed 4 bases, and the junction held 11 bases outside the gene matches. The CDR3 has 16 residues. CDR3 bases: TGCGCCAGCAGTGACATAACAGGGGTTAGGCGAGAGACCCAGTACTTC. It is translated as CASSDITGVRRETQYF.

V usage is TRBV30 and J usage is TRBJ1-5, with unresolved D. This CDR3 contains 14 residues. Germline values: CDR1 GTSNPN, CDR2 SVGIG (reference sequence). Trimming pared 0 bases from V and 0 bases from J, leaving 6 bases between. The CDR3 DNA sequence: TGTGCCTGGAGTGTACTTCTTAGCAATCAGCCCCAGCATTTT. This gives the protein CAWSVLLSNQPQHF.

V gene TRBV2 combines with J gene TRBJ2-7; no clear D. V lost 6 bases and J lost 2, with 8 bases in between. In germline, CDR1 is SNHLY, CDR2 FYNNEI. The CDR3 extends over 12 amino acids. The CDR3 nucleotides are TGTGCCAGCAGGGCAGAGCCCTACGAGCAGTACTTC. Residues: CASRAEPYEQYF.

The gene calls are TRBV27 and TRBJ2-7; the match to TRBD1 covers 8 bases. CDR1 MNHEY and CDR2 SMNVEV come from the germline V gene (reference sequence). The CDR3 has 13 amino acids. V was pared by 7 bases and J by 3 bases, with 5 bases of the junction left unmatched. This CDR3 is CASTYRGNYEQYF. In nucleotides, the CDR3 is TGTGCCAGCACATACAGGGGGAACTACGAGCAGTACTTC.

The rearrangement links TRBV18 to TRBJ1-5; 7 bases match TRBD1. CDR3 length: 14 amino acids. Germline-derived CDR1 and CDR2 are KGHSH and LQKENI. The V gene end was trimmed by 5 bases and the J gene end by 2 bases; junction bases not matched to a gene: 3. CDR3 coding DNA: TGTGCCAGCTCAACCGGGACAGGCAATCAGCCCCAGCATTTT. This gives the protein CASSTGTGNQPQHF.

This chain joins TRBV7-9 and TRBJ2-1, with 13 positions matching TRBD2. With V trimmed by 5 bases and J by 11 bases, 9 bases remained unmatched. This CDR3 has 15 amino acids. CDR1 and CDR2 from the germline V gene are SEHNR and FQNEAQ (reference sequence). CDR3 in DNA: TGTGCCAGCAGCCCCCCCGGACTAGCGGGAGACCAGCAGTTCTTC. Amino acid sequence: CASSPPGLAGDQQFF.

CDR3 DNA sequence: TGTGCCTGGGCCGGGTCCCTCAGAAATACGCAGTATTTT. It codes for CAWAGSLRNTQYF. The genes are TRBV30 and TRBJ2-3; no definite D call. The CDR3 length is 13 residues. The ends were cut back, 5 bases at V and 7 bases at J, with 16 bases in the middle. Germline CDR1 and CDR2: GTSNPN and SVGIG (reference sequence).

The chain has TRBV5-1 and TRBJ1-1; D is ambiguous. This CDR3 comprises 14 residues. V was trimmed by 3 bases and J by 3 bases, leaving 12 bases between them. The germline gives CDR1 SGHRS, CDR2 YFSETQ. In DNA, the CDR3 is TGCGCCAGCAGCTCCCGAAGGATGGACACTGAAGCTTTCTTT. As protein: CASSSRRMDTEAFF.

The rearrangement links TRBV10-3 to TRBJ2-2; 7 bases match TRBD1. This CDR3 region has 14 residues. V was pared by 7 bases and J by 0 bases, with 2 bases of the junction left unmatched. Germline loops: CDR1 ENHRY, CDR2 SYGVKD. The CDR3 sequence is CAINRGANTGELFF. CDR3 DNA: TGTGCCATCAACAGGGGCGCGAACACCGGGGAGCTGTTTTTT.

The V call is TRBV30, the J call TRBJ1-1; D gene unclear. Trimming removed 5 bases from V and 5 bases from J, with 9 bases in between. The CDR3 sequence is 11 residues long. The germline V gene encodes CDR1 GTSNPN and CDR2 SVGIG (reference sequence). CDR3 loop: CAWGRVTEAFF. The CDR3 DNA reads TGTGCCTGGGGTCGCGTGACTGAAGCTTTCTTT. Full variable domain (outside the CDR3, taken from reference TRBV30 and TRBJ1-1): SQTIHQWPATLVQPVGSPLSLECTVEGTSNPNLYWYRQAAGRGLQLLFYSVGIGQISSEVPQNLSASRPQDRQFILSSKKLLLSDSGFYLCAWGRVTEAFFGQGTRLTVV.

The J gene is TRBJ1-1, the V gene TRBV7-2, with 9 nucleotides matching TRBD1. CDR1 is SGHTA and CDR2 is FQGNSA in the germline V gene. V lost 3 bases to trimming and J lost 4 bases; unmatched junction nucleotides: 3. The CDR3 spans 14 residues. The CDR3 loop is CASSFSTGGTEAFF. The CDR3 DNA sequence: TGTGCCAGCAGCTTCTCGACAGGGGGCACTGAAGCTTTCTTT.

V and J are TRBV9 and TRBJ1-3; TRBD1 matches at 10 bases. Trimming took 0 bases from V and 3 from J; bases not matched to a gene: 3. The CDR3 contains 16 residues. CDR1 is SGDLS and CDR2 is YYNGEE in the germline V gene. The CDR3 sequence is CASSVARTGGGNTIYF. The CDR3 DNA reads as TGTGCCAGCAGCGTAGCGCGGACAGGGGGTGGAAACACCATATATTTT.

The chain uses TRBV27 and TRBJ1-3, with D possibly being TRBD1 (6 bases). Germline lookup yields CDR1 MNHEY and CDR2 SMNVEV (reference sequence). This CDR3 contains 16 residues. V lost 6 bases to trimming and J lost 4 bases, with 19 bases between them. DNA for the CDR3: TGTGCCAGCAGGGGCCCCCAGGGGCCGAGAGGAAACACCATATATTTT. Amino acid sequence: CASRGPQGPRGNTIYF.

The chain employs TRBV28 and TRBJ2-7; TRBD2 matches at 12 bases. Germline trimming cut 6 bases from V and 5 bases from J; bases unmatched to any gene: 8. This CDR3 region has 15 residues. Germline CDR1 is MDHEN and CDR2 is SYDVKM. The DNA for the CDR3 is TGTGCCAGCAGCCCCGGACTAGCGGGGCCCAACGAGCAGTACTTC. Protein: CASSPGLAGPNEQYF. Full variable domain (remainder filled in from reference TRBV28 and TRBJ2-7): DVKVTQSSRYLVKRTGEKVFLECVQDMDHENMFWYRQDPGLGLRLIYFSYDVKMKEKGDIPEGYSVSREKKERFSLILESASTNQTSMYLCASSPGLAGPNEQYFGPGTRLTVT.

The CDR3 region has the DNA TGTGCCAGCAGTTGGGGAGGGACAGCAATCTACGAGCAGTACTTC. Its translation: CASSWGGTAIYEQYF. The gene calls are TRBV27 and TRBJ2-7; either TRBD1 or TRBD2 may fit D (7 bases each). The germline V gene has CDR1 MNHEY and CDR2 SMNVEV (reference sequence). Deletions cut 4 bases from V and 3 bases from J, with 16 bases between. The length of the CDR3 is 15 residues.

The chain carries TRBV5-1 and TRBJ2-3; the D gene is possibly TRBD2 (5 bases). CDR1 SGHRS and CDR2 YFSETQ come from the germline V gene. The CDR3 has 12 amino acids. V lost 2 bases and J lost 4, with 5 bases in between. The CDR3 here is CASSFGADTQYF. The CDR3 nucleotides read TGCGCCAGCAGCTTCGGGGCAGATACGCAGTATTTT.

CDR3 sequence (DNA): TGTGCCAGCAAGGGACTAGCGGGCCTCTCCTACGAGCAGTACTTC. Translating it yields CASKGLAGLSYEQYF. The chain employs TRBV6-1 and TRBJ2-7, with 12 positions matching TRBD2. Germline loops: CDR1 MNHNS, CDR2 SASEGT. J gave up 0 bases and V 7 bases, and 4 bases lay outside the gene matches. The CDR3 spans 15 residues.

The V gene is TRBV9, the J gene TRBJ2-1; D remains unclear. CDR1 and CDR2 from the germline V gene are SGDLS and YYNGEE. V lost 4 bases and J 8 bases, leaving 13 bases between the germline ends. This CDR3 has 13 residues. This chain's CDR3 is CASSLAGNDEQFF. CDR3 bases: TGTGCCAGCAGCCTCGCAGGTAATGATGAGCAGTTCTTC.